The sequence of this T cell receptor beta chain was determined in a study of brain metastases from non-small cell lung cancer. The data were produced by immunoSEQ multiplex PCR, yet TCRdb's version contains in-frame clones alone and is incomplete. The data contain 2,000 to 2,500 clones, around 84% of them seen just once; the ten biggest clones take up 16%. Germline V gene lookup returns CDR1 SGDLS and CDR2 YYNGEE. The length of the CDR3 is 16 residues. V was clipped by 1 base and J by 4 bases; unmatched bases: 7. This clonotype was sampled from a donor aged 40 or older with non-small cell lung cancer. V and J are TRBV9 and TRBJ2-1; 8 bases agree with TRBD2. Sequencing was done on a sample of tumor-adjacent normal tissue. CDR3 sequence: CASSVTGQRGYNEQFF. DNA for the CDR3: TGTGCCAGCAGCGTAACAGGCCAGCGGGGGTACAATGAGCAGTTCTTC. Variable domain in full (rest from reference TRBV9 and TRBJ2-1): DSGVTQTPKHLITATGQRVTLRCSPRSGDLSVYWYQQSLDQGLQFLIQYYNGEERAKGNILERFSAQQFPDLHSELNLSSLELGDSALYFCASSVTGQRGYNEQFFGPGTRLTVL.